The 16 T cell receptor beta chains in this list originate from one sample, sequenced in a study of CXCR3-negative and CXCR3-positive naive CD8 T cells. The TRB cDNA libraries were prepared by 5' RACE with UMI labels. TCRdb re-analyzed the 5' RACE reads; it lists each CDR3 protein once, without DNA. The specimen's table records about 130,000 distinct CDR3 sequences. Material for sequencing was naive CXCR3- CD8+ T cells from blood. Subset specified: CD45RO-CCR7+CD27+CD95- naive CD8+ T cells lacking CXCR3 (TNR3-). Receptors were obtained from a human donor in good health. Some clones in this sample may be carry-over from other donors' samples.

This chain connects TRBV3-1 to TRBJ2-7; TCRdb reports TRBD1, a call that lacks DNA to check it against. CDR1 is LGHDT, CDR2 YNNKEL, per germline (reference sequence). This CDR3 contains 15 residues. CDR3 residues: CASSQGRGTADEQYF.

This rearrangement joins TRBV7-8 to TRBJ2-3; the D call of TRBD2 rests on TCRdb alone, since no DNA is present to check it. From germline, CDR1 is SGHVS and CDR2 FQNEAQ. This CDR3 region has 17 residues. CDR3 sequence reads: CASSPVAATLPTDTQYF.

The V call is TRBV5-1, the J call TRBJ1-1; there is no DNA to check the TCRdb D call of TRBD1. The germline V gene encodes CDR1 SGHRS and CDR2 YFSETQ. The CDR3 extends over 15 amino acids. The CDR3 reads CASSPAAGANTEAFF.

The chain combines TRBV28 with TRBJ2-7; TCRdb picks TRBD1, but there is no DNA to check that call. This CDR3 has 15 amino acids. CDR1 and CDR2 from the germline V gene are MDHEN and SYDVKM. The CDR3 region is CASSLGDGAFSEQYF.

CDR3 loop: CAISDETGDRSGNTIYF. This chain joins TRBV10-3 and TRBJ1-3; checking the TCRdb D call of TRBD1 is not possible without DNA. Per germline, CDR1 ENHRY and CDR2 SYGVKD. This CDR3 region has 17 residues.

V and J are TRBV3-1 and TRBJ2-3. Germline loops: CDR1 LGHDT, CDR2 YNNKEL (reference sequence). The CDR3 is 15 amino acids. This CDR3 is CASSHKNSLTDTQYF.

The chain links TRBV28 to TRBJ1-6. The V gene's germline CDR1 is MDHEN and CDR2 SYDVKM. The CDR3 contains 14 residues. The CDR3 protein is CASSRTHGGSPLHF.

CDR3 sequence: CASSNSGTGTNEQFF. The J gene is TRBJ2-1, the V gene TRBV7-9; absent DNA, TCRdb's TRBD1 call cannot be checked. CDR1 is SEHNR and CDR2 is FQNEAQ in the germline V gene (reference sequence). The CDR3 is 15 residues long.

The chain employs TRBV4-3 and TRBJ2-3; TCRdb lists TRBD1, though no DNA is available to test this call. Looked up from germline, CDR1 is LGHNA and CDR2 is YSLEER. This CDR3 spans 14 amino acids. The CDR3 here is CASSSGQSTDTEYF.

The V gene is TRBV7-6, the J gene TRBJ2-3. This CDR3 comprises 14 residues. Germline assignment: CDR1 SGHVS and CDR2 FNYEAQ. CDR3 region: CASAHSGSTDTQYF.

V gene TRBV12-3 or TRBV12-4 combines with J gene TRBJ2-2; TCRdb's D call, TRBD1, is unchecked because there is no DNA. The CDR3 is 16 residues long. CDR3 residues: CASTPLNWANTGELFF.

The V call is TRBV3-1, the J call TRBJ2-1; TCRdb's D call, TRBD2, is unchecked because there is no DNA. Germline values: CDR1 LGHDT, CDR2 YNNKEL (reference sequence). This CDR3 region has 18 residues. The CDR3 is CASSQEAPGLRRYNQQFF.

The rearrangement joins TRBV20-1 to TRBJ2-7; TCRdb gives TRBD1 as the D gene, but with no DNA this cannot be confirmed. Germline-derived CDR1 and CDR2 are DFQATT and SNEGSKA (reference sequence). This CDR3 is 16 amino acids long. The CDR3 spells CSARDRNGGPYDEQYF.

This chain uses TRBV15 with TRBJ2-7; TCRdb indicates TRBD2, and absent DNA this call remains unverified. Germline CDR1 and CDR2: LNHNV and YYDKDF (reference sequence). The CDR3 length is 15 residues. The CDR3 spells CATSTPLGGYGEQYF. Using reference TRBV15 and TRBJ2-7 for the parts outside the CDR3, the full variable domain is DAMVIQNPRYQVTQFGKPVTLSCSQTLNHNVMYWYQQKSSQAPKLLFHYYDKDFNNEADTPDNFQSRRPNTSFCFLDIRSPGLGDTAMYLCATSTPLGGYGEQYFGPGTRLTVT.

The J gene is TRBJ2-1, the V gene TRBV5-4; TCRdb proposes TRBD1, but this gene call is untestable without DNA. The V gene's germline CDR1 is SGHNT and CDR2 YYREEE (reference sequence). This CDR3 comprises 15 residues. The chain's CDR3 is CASSSGTERSNEQFF.

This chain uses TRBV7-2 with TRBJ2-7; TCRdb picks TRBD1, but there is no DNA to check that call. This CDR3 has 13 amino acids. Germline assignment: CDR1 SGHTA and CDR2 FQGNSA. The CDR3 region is CASSSDHRDEQYF.